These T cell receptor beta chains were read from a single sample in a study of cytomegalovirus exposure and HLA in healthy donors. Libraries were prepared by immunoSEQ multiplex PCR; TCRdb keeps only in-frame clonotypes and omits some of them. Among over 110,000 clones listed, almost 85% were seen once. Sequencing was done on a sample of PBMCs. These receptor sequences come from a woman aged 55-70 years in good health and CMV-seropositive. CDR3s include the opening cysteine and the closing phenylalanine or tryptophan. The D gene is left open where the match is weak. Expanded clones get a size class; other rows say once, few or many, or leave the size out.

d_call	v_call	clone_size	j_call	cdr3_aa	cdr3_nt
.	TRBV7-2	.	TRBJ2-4	CASSLLMGGTNIQYF	TGTGCCAGCAGCTTATTGATGGGCGGGACAAACATTCAGTACTTC
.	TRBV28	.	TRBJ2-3	CASSLRGYTQYF	TGTGCCAGCAGTTTACGGGGGTATACGCAGTATTTT
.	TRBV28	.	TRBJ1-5	CASSTGGRGWQPQHF	TGTGCCAGCAGTACCGGCGGCAGGGGATGGCAGCCCCAGCATTTT
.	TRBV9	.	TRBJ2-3	CASSAPLADTQYF	TGTGCCAGCAGCGCCCCACTGGCAGATACGCAGTATTTT
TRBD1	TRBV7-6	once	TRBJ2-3	CASSLVGQGDTDTQYF	TGTGCCAGCAGCTTGGTGGGACAGGGGGACACAGATACGCAGTATTTT
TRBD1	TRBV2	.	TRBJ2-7	CASSDRDRDYEQYF	TGTGCCAGCAGTGACCGGGACAGAGACTACGAGCAGTACTTC
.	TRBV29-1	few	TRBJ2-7	CSVNRGPSTVQYF	TGCAGCGTTAACCGCGGTCCGTCTACGGTGCAGTACTTC
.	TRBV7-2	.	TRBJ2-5	CASSPRYREQETQYF	TGTGCCAGCAGCCCACGGTACAGGGAACAAGAGACCCAGTACTTC
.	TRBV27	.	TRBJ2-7	CASSSRQGKVEQYF	TGTGCCAGCAGTAGTAGGCAGGGGAAGGTCGAGCAGTACTTC
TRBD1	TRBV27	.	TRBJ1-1	CASGGRGHPEAFF	TGTGCCAGCGGGGGCAGGGGGCACCCTGAAGCTTTCTTT
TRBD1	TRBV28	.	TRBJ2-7	CASSLSFPGQGAYEQYF	TGTGCCAGCAGTCTCTCTTTCCCGGGACAGGGGGCCTACGAGCAGTACTTC
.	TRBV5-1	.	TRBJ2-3	CASSHSTGSTDTQYF	TGCGCCAGCAGCCACTCGACAGGCAGCACAGATACGCAGTATTTT
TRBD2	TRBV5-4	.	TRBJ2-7	CASSSQAGGPSYEQYF	TGTGCCAGCAGCTCCCAAGCGGGAGGCCCCTCCTACGAGCAGTACTTC
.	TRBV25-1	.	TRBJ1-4	CASKGPFATNEILFF	TGTGCCAGCAAGGGGCCCTTTGCAACTAATGAAATACTGTTTTTT
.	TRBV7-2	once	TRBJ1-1	CASSFMPSGNTEAFF	TGTGCCAGCAGCTTTATGCCTTCAGGGAACACTGAAGCTTTCTTT
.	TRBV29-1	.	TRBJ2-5	CSVKISGSQETQYF	TGCAGCGTTAAAATTAGCGGATCCCAAGAGACCCAGTACTTC
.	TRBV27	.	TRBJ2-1	CASSLGGVNEQFF	TGTGCCAGCAGTTTAGGAGGGGTCAATGAGCAGTTCTTC
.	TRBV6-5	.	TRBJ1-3	CASRAGYSSGNTIYF	TGTGCCAGCAGGGCAGGTTATAGCTCTGGAAACACCATATATTTT
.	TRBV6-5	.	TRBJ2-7	CASSRTASYEQYF	TGTGCCAGCAGTCGGACAGCCTCCTACGAGCAGTACTTC
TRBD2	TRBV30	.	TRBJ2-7	CAWSHQPGTSGSYEQYF	TGTGCCTGGAGTCACCAACCCGGGACTAGCGGATCCTACGAGCAGTACTTC
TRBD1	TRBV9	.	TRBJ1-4	CASSPAGQGDEKLFF	TGTGCCAGCAGCCCCGCGGGACAGGGAGATGAAAAACTGTTTTTT
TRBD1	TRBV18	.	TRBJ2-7	CASSPIGQGASLVSEQYF	TGTGCCAGCTCACCAATAGGACAGGGGGCTTCATTGGTTAGCGAGCAGTACTTC
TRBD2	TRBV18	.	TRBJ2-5	CASSQRDASGSWQETQYF	TGTGCCAGCTCGCAAAGGGATGCTAGCGGGAGTTGGCAAGAGACCCAGTACTTC
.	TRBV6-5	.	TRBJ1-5	CASRVGQKSNQPQHF	TGTGCCAGCAGGGTAGGACAGAAAAGCAATCAGCCCCAGCATTTT
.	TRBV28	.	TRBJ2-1	CASSQAGTGLNEQFF	TGTGCCAGCAGTCAAGCCGGAACCGGACTCAATGAGCAGTTCTTC
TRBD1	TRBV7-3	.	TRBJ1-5	CASTTGINQPQHF	TGTGCCAGCACGACAGGGATTAATCAGCCCCAGCATTTT
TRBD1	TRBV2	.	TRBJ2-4	CASIGQGQNIQYF	TGTGCCAGCATAGGACAGGGGCAAAACATTCAGTACTTC
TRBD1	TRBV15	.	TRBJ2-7	CATSDRGNPYEQYF	TGTGCCACCAGCGACAGGGGTAATCCCTACGAGCAGTACTTC
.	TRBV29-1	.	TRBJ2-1	CSVGYNEQFF	TGCAGCGTCGGGTACAATGAGCAGTTCTTC
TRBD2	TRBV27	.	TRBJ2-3	CASSVSGKGNTQYF	TGTGCCAGCAGTGTTAGCGGGAAGGGGAATACGCAGTATTTT
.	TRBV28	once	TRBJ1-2	CASSLSGDYGYTF	TGTGCCAGCAGCCTCTCAGGGGACTATGGCTACACCTTC
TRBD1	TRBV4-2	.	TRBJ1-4	CASSPRGGTGGEKLFF	TGTGCCAGCAGCCCCCGAGGAGGGACAGGGGGAGAAAAACTGTTTTTT
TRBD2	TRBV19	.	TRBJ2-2	CASSTLAGNTGELFF	TGTGCCAGTAGTACACTAGCGGGGAACACCGGGGAGCTGTTTTTT
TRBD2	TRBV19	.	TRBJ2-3	CASSKTSGTLISTDTQYF	TGTGCCAGTAGTAAGACTAGCGGGACCTTAATTAGCACAGATACGCAGTATTTT
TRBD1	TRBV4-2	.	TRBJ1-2	CASSQNRDRAIYGYTF	TGTGCCAGCAGCCAAAACCGGGACAGGGCTATCTATGGCTACACCTTC